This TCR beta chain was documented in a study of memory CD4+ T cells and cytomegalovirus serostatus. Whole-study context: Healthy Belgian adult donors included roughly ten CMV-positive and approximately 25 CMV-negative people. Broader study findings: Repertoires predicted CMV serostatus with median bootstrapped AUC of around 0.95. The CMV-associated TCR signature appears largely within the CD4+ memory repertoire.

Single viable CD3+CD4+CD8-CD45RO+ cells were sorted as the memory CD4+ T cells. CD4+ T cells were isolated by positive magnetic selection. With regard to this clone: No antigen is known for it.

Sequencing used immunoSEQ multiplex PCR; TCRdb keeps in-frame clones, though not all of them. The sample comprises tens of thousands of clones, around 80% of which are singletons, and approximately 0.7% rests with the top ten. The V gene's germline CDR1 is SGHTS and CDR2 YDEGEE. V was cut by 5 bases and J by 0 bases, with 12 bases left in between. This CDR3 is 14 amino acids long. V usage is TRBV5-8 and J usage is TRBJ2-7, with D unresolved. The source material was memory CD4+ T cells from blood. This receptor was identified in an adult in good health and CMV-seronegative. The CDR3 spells CASSAWAASYEQYF. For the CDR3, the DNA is TGTGCCAGCAGTGCTTGGGCGGCCTCCTACGAGCAGTACTTC.